These 17 T cell receptor beta chains were all obtained from the same sample, sequenced in a study of OX40 agonist ivuxolimab in advanced cancers. Preparation of the library involved the immunoSEQ multiplex PCR assay. The table was pulled from immuneACCESS by TCRdb, which kept in-frame rearrangements only. Such tables lose some clones; where checked, under half of the loss comes from unresolved V genes, and the rest has no known cause. This sample comprises about 28,000 clones, roughly 90% of them detected only once. Together, the top ten hold around 15% of the sample. The sample in question was CD4+ or CD8+ T cells sorted from blood, obtained in a trial of the OX40 agonist ivuxolimab. The receptors stem from an adult with an advanced solid tumor such as melanoma, head and neck, liver or kidney cancer.

This chain uses TRBV25-1 with TRBJ1-4, with no clear D. Per the germline V gene, CDR1 is MGHDK and CDR2 is SYGVNS. The CDR3 has 15 amino acids. Trimming cost V 4 bases and J 8 bases, with 17 bases left between them. The CDR3 loop reads CASSGGGLYGEKLFF. The CDR3 nucleotides are TGTGCCAGCAGTGGGGGAGGACTGTATGGGGAAAAACTGTTTTTT.

The gene calls are TRBV28 and TRBJ2-3; the match to TRBD1 covers 8 bases. The junction had 12 bases not matched to a gene; V was cut back by 6 bases and J by 1 base. Germline V gives CDR1 MDHEN, CDR2 SYDVKM. This CDR3 is built from 17 residues. The CDR3 DNA sequence: TGTGCCAGCAGGGAGCGCTTCGGACAGGGCGGCACAGATACGCAGTATTTT. Translating gives CASRERFGQGGTDTQYF. The full variable domain, its missing parts supplied by reference TRBV28 and TRBJ2-3, is DVKVTQSSRYLVKRTGEKVFLECVQDMDHENMFWYRQDPGLGLRLIYFSYDVKMKEKGDIPEGYSVSREKKERFSLILESASTNQTSMYLCASRERFGQGGTDTQYFGPGTRLTVL.

This chain links TRBV4-3 with TRBJ2-1; 10 bases are a match to TRBD2. Germline V CDR1 and CDR2: LGHNA, YSLEER. The trim removed 0 bases at V and 8 bases at J, leaving 7 bases unmatched. The CDR3 has 16 amino acids. The CDR3, as DNA: TGCGCCAGCAGCCAAGATCCCCCTAGCGGGAGTTATGAGCAGTTCTTC. It codes for CASSQDPPSGSYEQFF.

The rearrangement joins TRBV11-1 to TRBJ1-1; 8 bases align to TRBD1. From germline, CDR1 is SGHAT and CDR2 FQDESV (reference sequence). The V gene end was trimmed by 1 base and the J gene end by 5 bases; junction bases not matched to a gene: 6. The CDR3 totals 15 residues. The CDR3 nucleotides are TGTGCCAGCAGCTTAGACGCAGGGGGCAAAACTGAAGCTTTCTTT. Protein product: CASSLDAGGKTEAFF.

The chain has TRBV7-6 and TRBJ2-3; weak D call: TRBD2 (5 bases). The CDR3 spans 15 residues. Trimming cost V 1 base and J 2 bases, with 10 bases left between them. CDR1 is SGHVS, CDR2 FNYEAQ, per germline. The CDR3 DNA sequence: TGTGCCAGCAGCTTAGAGCCTAGCCTCACAGATACGCAGTATTTT. It specifies CASSLEPSLTDTQYF.

This clone was counted only a few times. The chain carries TRBV11-2 and TRBJ2-5; perhaps TRBD1 as D (6 bases). CDR1 and CDR2 from the germline V gene are SGHAT and FQNNGV. The CDR3 spans 15 residues. The V and J ends lost 2 bases and 1 base respectively, with 11 bases between them. The CDR3 DNA reads TGTGCCAGCAGCTTAACAGGGCTATCCCAAGAGACCCAGTACTTC. It translates to CASSLTGLSQETQYF. Full variable domain (rest looked up from reference TRBV11-2 and TRBJ2-5): EAGVAQSPRYKIIEKRQSVAFWCNPISGHATLYWYQQILGQGPKLLIQFQNNGVVDDSQLPKDRFSAERLKGVDSTLKIQPAKLEDSAVYLCASSLTGLSQETQYFGPGTRLLVL.

The chain recombines TRBV2 with TRBJ2-1; D is unresolved. This CDR3 has 14 amino acids. V was cut by 3 bases and J by 2 bases, with 8 bases left in between. The germline gives CDR1 SNHLY, CDR2 FYNNEI. As DNA, the CDR3 is TGTGCCAGCAGTGATCCCGTCCCCTACAATGAGCAGTTCTTC. This encodes CASSDPVPYNEQFF.

The gene calls are TRBV2 and TRBJ2-1, with D possibly TRBD1 on 7 matching bases. The CDR3 runs 14 residues. The germline gives CDR1 SNHLY, CDR2 FYNNEI. Trimming left V 3 bases short and J 10 bases short, with 16 bases between. CDR3 loop: CASSDLGGGREQFF. The CDR3 DNA follows: TGTGCCAGCAGTGATTTAGGAGGGGGCCGGGAGCAGTTCTTC.

V and J are TRBV27 and TRBJ2-1; 7 bases map to TRBD2. Unmatched junction bases numbered 0, after V lost 1 base and J lost 0 bases. Germline values: CDR1 MNHEY, CDR2 SMNVEV (reference sequence). CDR3 length equals 15 residues. The CDR3 sequence: CASSLWGGSYNEQFF. CDR3 nucleotide sequence: TGTGCCAGCAGTTTATGGGGGGGCTCCTACAATGAGCAGTTCTTC.

This clone was seen only once. This chain uses TRBV13 with TRBJ2-7; 8 nucleotides agree with TRBD1. V shed 4 bases, J shed 7 bases, and the junction held 9 bases outside the gene matches. The CDR3 is made up of 14 amino acids. CDR1 PRHDT and CDR2 FYEKMQ come from the germline V gene (reference sequence). For the CDR3, the DNA is TGTGCCAGCAGCTGGGAGGACAGGGTTGGGGAGCAGTACTTC. As protein: CASSWEDRVGEQYF.

The chain couples TRBV18 to TRBJ2-7; 9 bases map to TRBD1. CDR1 KGHSH and CDR2 LQKENI come from the germline V gene. The CDR3 loop spans 15 amino acids. Germline trimming cut 3 bases from V and 1 base from J; bases unmatched to any gene: 4. The CDR3 DNA follows: TGTGCCAGCTCACCCGGACAGGGGCCATCCTACGAGCAGTACTTC. Translating gives CASSPGQGPSYEQYF.

The genes are TRBV4-1 and TRBJ2-7; 10 bases align to TRBD2. The CDR3 has 17 residues. Germline assignment: CDR1 MGHRA and CDR2 YSYEKL. The V segment lost 0 bases and the J segment 3 bases; nucleotides outside the gene matches: 8. CDR3 sequence: CASSQDLASGSFYEQYF. CDR3 sequence (DNA): TGCGCCAGCAGCCAAGATCTCGCTAGCGGGAGCTTCTACGAGCAGTACTTC.

The genes are TRBV27 and TRBJ1-1, with D possibly matching TRBD1 (5 bases). The CDR3 totals 12 residues. Between the trimmed V and J ends, which lost 7 bases and 6 bases, there was a span of 12 bases. Germline lookup yields CDR1 MNHEY and CDR2 SMNVEV (reference sequence). In DNA, the CDR3 is TGTGCCAGCATCAAAAGGGGTTCTGAAGCTTTCTTT. Translation gives CASIKRGSEAFF.

This chain joins TRBV5-4 and TRBJ1-5; D call uncertain. Trimming took 2 bases from V and 0 from J, leaving 9 bases between them. This CDR3 has 15 residues. Per germline, CDR1 SGHNT and CDR2 YYREEE (reference sequence). The CDR3 DNA follows: TGTGCCAGCAGCTTAGGGCAGTATAGCAATCAGCCCCAGCATTTT. Its protein is CASSLGQYSNQPQHF.

This clone was observed a handful of times. The J gene is TRBJ2-2, the V gene TRBV6-5; D is ambiguous. V was pared by 5 bases and J by 3 bases, with 7 bases between. The CDR3 runs 13 residues. Per germline, CDR1 MNHEY and CDR2 SVGAGI. The CDR3 here is CASSKVYTGELFF. CDR3 nucleotide sequence: TGTGCCAGCAGTAAGGTGTACACCGGGGAGCTGTTTTTT.

V usage is TRBV7-3 and J usage is TRBJ2-1; TRBD2 matches 8 bases. Germline values: CDR1 SGHTA, CDR2 FQGTGA. With 2 bases clipped from V and 7 bases from J, the junction kept 7 bases outside the gene matches. The CDR3 consists of 15 residues. The chain's CDR3 is CASSLLAGGLNEQFF. The CDR3 DNA sequence: TGTGCCAGCAGCTTATTGGCGGGAGGTCTTAATGAGCAGTTCTTC.

The chain employs TRBV5-1 and TRBJ2-7, with 7 positions matching TRBD1. V trimming: 0 bases; J trimming: 3 bases; junction bases outside the gene matches: 6. Germline values: CDR1 SGHRS, CDR2 YFSETQ. CDR3 length: 15 residues. CDR3 region: CASSLATGTIYEQYF. The DNA for the CDR3 is TGCGCCAGCAGCTTGGCGACAGGGACCATCTACGAGCAGTACTTC.